The 9 T cell receptor beta chains in this list originate from one sample, sequenced in a study of T cell responses to AZD1222 COVID-19 vaccine. TCRdb's table, derived via immunoSEQ multiplex PCR, lists solely in-frame clones and lacks some. Of approximately 220,000 clones listed, 85% to 95% are singletons. The specimen was peripheral blood, collected on day 0 of MenACWY control vaccination. The origin of the receptors is an adult in good health.

The CDR3 bases are TGTGCCTGGAACCTCTGGCCCTCCTCGCGGGCCTACGAGCAGTACTTC. It translates to CAWNLWPSSRAYEQYF. The gene calls are TRBV30 and TRBJ2-7, with D tentatively TRBD2 (5 bases). The germline V gene has CDR1 GTSNPN and CDR2 SVGIG (reference sequence). Trimming shortened V by 4 bases and J by 2 bases, and 21 bases separated the two germline ends. The length of the CDR3 is 16 residues.

The chain recombines TRBV5-1 with TRBJ1-1, with a tentative D call TRBD1 (6 bases). This CDR3 has 15 amino acids. Trimming took 0 bases from V and 1 from J, leaving 10 bases between them. Germline CDR1 is SGHRS and CDR2 is YFSETQ. The CDR3 reads CASSLVATGNTEAFF. CDR3 nucleotides: TGCGCCAGCAGCTTGGTAGCGACAGGGAACACTGAAGCTTTCTTT. Based on the CDR3 plus reference TRBV5-1 and TRBJ1-1, the full variable domain is KAGVTQTPRYLIKTRGQQVTLSCSPISGHRSVSWYQQTPGQGLQFLFEYFSETQRNKGNFPGRFSGRQFSNSRSEMNVSTLELGDSALYLCASSLVATGNTEAFFGQGTRLTVV.

The rearrangement uses TRBV3-1 (or the pseudogene TRBV3-2) and TRBJ1-3, with unresolved D. This CDR3 has 16 residues. V was trimmed by 0 bases and J by 0 bases, leaving 9 bases between them. CDR1 is LGHDT and CDR2 is YNNKEL in the germline V gene (reference sequence). The CDR3 loop is CASSQERLISGNTIYF. In nucleotides, the CDR3 is TGTGCCAGCAGCCAAGAACGACTGATCTCTGGAAACACCATATATTTT.

This clone was picked up one time. In nucleotides, the CDR3 is TGCGCCAGCAGCCCCTACGGGACGGTGAACACTGAAGCTTTCTTT. Protein: CASSPYGTVNTEAFF. This rearrangement joins TRBV4-1 to TRBJ1-1, with a possible D match to TRBD1 (5 bases). The germline V gene encodes CDR1 MGHRA and CDR2 YSYEKL. The CDR3 covers 15 residues. V gave up 4 bases and J gave up 0 bases, with 12 bases separating them.

This rearrangement joins TRBV7-9 to TRBJ2-6; D possibly corresponds to TRBD1 (5 bases). Germline assignment: CDR1 SEHNR and CDR2 FQNEAQ (reference sequence). CDR3 length equals 16 residues. With 7 bases removed from V and 0 bases from J, the gap between germline ends came to 13 bases. The CDR3 protein is CASKLTGLSGANVLTF. In DNA, the CDR3 is TGTGCCAGCAAATTAACAGGCCTCTCTGGGGCCAACGTCCTGACTTTC.

About this clone itself: This specimen includes other DNA sequences encoding the same CDR3. The V gene is TRBV5-1, the J gene TRBJ1-3; D is unresolved. Germline lookup yields CDR1 SGHRS and CDR2 YFSETQ. CDR3 length: 13 amino acids. The V end lost 3 bases, the J end lost 3 bases, and 7 bases lay between the germline ends. CDR3 in amino acids: CASSSGDGNTIYF. CDR3 coding DNA: TGCGCCAGCAGCTCGGGAGATGGAAACACCATATATTTT.

In DNA form, the CDR3 reads TGTGCCAGCAGTGACGAGGTACTAGCGGCGATATACAATGAGCAGTTCTTC. Its protein product is CASSDEVLAAIYNEQFF. J is TRBJ2-1 and V is TRBV2, with 8 bases fitting TRBD2. Per germline, CDR1 SNHLY and CDR2 FYNNEI. V gave up 3 bases and J gave up 4 bases; unmatched junction bases: 11. The CDR3 totals 17 residues.

This clone has a single count. The gene calls are TRBV6-5 and TRBJ1-3; D not certain. Germline values: CDR1 MNHEY, CDR2 SVGAGI. Trimming removed 8 bases at V and 0 bases at J, with 8 bases between. The CDR3 sequence is 13 residues long. The CDR3 coding sequence is TGTGCCAGCTGCCGGGGCTCTGGAAACACCATATATTTT. The encoded protein is CASCRGSGNTIYF.

This clone was detected ten times or more. This chain connects TRBV2 to TRBJ1-1; no definite D call. The germline V and J ends were trimmed by 4 bases and 5 bases, with 14 bases remaining between them. The CDR3 extends over 14 amino acids. Per the germline V gene, CDR1 is SNHLY and CDR2 is FYNNEI. In DNA, the CDR3 is TGTGCCAGCAGTGCCCCCATAGGGAATACTGAAGCTTTCTTT. This translates into CASSAPIGNTEAFF.